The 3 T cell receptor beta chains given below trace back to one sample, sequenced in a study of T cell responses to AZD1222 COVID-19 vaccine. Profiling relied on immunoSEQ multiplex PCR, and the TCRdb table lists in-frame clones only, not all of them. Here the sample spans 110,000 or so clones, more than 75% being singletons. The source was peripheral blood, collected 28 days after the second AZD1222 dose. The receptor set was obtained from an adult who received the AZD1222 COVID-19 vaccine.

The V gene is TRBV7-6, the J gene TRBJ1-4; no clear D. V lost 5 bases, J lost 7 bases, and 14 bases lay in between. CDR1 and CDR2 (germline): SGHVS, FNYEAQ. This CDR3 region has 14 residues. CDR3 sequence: CASSTSGSSEKLFF. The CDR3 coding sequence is TGTGCCAGCAGCACCAGCGGGAGTAGTGAAAAACTGTTTTTT.

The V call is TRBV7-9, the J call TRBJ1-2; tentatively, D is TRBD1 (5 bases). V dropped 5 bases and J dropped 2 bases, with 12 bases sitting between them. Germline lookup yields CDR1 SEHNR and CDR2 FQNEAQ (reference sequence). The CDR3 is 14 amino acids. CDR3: CASSDPPGNYGYTF. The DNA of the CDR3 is TGTGCCAGCAGCGACCCTCCAGGGAACTATGGCTACACCTTC.

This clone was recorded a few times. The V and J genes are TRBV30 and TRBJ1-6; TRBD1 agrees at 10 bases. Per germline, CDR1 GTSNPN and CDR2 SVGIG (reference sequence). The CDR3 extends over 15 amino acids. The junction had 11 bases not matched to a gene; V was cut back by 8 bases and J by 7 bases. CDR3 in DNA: TGTGCCCGCCGGGACAGGGGATCTCTAAATTCACCCCTCCACTTT. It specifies CARRDRGSLNSPLHF.